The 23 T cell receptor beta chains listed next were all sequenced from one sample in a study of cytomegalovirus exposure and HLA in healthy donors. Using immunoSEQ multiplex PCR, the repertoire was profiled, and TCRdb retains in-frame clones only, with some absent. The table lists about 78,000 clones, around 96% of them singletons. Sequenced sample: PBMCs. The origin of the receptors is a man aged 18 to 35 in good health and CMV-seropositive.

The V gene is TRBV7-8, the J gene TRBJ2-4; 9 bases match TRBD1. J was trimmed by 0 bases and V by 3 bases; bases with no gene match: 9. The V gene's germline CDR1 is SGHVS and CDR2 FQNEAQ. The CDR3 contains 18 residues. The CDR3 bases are TGTGCCAGCAGCTTGAGGGCGGGACAGGGAGTAGCCAAAAACATTCAGTACTTC. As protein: CASSLRAGQGVAKNIQYF. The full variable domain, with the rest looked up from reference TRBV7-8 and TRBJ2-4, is GAGVSQSPRYKVAKRGQDVALRCDPISGHVSLFWYQQALGQGPEFLTYFQNEAQLDKSGLPSDRFFAERPEGSVSTLKIQRTQQEDSAVYLCASSLRAGQGVAKNIQYFGAGTRLSVL.

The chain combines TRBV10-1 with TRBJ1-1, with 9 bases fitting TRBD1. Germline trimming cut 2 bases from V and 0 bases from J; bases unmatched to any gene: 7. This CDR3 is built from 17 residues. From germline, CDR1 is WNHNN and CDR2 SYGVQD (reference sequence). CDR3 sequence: CASSERTGVIMNTEAFF. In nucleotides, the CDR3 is TGCGCCAGCAGTGAGAGGACAGGGGTAATCATGAACACTGAAGCTTTCTTT.

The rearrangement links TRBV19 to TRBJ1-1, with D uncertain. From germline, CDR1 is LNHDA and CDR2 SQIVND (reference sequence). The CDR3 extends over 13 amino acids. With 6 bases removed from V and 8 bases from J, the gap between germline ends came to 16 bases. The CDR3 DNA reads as TGTGCCAGTAGCCATAACCCAAATAGCGAAGCTTTCTTT. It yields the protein CASSHNPNSEAFF.

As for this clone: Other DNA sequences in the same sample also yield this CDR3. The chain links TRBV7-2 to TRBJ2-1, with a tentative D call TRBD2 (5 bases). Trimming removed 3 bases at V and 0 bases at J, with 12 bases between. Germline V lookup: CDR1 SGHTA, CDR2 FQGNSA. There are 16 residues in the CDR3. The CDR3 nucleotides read TGTGCCAGCAGCTTTCGAACGGGAAGCTCCTACAATGAGCAGTTCTTC. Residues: CASSFRTGSSYNEQFF.

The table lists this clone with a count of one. CDR3 DNA: TGTGCCAGTAGTACCCGGGACATCGCGCGCCAGCATTTT. Encoded protein: CASSTRDIARQHF. The chain carries TRBV19 and TRBJ1-5; tentatively, D is TRBD1 (6 bases). The CDR3 covers 13 residues. V was clipped by 4 bases and J by 12 bases, with 16 bases between them. Looked up from germline, CDR1 is LNHDA and CDR2 is SQIVND (reference sequence). The full variable domain, completed using reference TRBV19 and TRBJ1-5, is DGGITQSPKYLFRKEGQNVTLSCEQNLNHDAMYWYRQDPGQGLRLIYYSQIVNDFQKGDIAEGYSVSREKKESFPLTVTSAQKNPTAFYLCASSTRDIARQHFGDGTRLSIL.

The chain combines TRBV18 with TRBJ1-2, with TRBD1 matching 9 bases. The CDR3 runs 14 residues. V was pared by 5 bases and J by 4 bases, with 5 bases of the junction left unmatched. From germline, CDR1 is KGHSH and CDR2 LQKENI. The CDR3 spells CASSMGQGGYGYTF. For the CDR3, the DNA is TGTGCCAGCTCAATGGGACAGGGCGGCTATGGCTACACCTTC.

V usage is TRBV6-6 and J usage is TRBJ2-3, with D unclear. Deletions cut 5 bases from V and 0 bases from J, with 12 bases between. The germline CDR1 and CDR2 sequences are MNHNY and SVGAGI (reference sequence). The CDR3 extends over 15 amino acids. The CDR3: CASSLDLASTDTQYF. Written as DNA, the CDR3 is TGTGCCAGCAGTCTTGACTTGGCTAGCACAGATACGCAGTATTTT.

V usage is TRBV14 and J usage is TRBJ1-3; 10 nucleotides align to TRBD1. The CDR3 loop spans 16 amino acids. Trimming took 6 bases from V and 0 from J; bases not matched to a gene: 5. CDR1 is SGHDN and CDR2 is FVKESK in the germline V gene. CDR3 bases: TGTGCCAGCAGTCCTTGGGACAGGGGCTCTGGAAACACCATATATTTT. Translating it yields CASSPWDRGSGNTIYF.

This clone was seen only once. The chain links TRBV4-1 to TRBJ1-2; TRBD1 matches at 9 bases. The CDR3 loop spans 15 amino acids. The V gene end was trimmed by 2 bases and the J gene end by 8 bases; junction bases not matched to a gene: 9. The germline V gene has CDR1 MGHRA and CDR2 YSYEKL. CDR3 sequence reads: CASSQPTQGAGGYTF. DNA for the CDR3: TGCGCCAGCAGCCAACCTACACAGGGGGCCGGAGGCTACACCTTC.

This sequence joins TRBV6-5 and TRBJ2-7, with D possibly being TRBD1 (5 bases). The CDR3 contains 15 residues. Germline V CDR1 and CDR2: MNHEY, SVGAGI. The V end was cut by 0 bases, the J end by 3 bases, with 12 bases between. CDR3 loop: CASSYSNRILYEQYF. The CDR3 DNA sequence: TGTGCCAGCAGTTACTCGAACAGGATCCTCTACGAGCAGTACTTC.

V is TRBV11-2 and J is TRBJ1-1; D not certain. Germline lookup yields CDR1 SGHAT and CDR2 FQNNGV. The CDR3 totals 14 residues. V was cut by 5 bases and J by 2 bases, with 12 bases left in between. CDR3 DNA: TGTGCCAGCAGCGTACAGTTTATTAACACTGAAGCTTTCTTT. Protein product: CASSVQFINTEAFF.

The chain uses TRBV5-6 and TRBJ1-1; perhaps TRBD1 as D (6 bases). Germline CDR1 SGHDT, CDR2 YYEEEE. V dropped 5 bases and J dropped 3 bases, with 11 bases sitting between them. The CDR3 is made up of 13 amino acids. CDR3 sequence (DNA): TGTGCCAGCAGTGAACAGGGATACACTGAAGCTTTCTTT. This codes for CASSEQGYTEAFF.

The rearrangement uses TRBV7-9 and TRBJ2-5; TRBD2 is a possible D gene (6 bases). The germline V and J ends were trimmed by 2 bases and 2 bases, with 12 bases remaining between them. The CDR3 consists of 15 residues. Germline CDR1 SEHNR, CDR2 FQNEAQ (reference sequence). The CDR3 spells CASSLSRREQETQYF. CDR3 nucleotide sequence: TGTGCCAGCAGCTTAAGTCGGCGGGAACAAGAGACCCAGTACTTC.

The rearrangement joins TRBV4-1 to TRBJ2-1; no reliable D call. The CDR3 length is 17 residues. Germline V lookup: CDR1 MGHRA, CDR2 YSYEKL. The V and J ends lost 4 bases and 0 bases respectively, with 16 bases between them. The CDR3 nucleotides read TGCGCCAGCAGCCCCGACCCGAGAGGTCGCTCCTACAATGAGCAGTTCTTC. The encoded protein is CASSPDPRGRSYNEQFF.

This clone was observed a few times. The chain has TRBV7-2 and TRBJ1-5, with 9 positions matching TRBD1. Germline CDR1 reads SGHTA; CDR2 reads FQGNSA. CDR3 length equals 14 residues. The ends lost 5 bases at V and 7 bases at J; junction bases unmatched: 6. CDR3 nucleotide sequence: TGTGCCAGCAGCCTCACAGGGGGCGAACAGCCCCAGCATTTT. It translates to CASSLTGGEQPQHF.

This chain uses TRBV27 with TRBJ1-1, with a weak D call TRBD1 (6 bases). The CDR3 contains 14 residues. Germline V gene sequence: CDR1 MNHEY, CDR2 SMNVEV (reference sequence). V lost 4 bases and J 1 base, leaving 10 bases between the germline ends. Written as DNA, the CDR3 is TGTGCCAGCAGTTCGACAGGCTGGAACACTGAAGCTTTCTTT. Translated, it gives CASSSTGWNTEAFF.

CDR3 nucleotides: TGCAGCGTTGACAGCCTGTTAGCGGGAGGAGGTGATGAGCAGTTCTTC. Translated: CSVDSLLAGGGDEQFF. V and J are TRBV29-1 and TRBJ2-1, with 10 bases fitting TRBD2. Losses at the gene ends were 3 bases for V and 8 bases for J; bases not matched to a gene: 13. CDR1 and CDR2 (germline): SQVTM, ANQGSEA. This CDR3 has 16 amino acids.

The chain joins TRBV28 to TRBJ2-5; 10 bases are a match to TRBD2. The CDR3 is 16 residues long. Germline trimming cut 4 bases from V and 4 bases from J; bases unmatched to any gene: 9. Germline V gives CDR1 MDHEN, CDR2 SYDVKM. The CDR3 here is CASSSEEREGRETQYF. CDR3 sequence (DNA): TGTGCCAGCAGTTCGGAGGAGCGGGAGGGCCGAGAGACCCAGTACTTC. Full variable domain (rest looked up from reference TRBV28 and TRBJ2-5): DVKVTQSSRYLVKRTGEKVFLECVQDMDHENMFWYRQDPGLGLRLIYFSYDVKMKEKGDIPEGYSVSREKKERFSLILESASTNQTSMYLCASSSEEREGRETQYFGPGTRLLVL.

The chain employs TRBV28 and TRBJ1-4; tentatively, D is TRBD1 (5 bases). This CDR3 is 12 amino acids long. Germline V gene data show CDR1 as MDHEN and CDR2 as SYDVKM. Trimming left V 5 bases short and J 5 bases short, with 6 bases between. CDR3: CASSKGNEKLFF. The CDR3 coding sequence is TGTGCCAGCAGTAAGGGGAATGAAAAACTGTTTTTT.

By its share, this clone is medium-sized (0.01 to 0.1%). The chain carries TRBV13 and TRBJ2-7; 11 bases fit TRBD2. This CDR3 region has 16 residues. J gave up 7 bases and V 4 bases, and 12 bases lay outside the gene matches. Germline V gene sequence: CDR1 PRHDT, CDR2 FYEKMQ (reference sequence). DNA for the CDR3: TGTGCCAGCAGCTCCGGACTAGCGGGCTTGTACGATGAGCAGTACTTC. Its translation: CASSSGLAGLYDEQYF.

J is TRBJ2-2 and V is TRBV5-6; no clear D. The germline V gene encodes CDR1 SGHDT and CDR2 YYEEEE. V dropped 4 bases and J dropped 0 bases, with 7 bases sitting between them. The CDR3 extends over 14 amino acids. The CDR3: CASSPVANTGELFF. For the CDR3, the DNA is TGTGCCAGCAGCCCCGTCGCGAACACCGGGGAGCTGTTTTTT.

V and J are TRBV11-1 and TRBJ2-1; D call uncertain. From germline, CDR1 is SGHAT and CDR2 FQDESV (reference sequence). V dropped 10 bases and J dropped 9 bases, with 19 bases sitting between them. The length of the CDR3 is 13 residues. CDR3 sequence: CAKGDLNGGEQFF. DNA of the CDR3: TGTGCCAAAGGAGACTTAAATGGTGGTGAGCAGTTCTTC.

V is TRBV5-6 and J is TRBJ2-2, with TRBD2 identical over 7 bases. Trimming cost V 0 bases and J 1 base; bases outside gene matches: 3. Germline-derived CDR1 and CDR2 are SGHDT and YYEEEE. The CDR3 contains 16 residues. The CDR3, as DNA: TGTGCCAGCAGCTTGGCTCCTAGCGGGAACACCGGGGAGCTGTTTTTT. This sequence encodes CASSLAPSGNTGELFF.